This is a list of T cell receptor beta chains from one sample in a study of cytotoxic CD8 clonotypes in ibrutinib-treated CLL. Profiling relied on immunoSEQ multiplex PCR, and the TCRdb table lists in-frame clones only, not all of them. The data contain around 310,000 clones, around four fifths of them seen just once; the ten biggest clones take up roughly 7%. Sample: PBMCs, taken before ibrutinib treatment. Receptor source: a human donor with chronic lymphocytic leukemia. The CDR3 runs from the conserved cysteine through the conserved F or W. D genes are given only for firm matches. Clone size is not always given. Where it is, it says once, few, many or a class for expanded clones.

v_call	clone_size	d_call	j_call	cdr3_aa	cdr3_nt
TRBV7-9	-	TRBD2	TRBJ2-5	CASSLRAGGRVRETQYF	TGTGCCAGCAGCTTGCGAGCGGGAGGACGGGTGAGGGAGACCCAGTACTTC
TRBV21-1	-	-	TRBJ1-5	CASSKHPLQPQHF	TGTGCCAGCAGCAAACATCCTCTGCAGCCCCAGCATTTT
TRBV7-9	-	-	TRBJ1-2	CASSLALQTQGYTF	TGTGCCAGCAGCTTAGCGCTCCAGACTCAGGGCTACACCTTC
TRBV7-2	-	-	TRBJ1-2	CASSKQGNGYTF	TGTGCCAGCAGCAAACAGGGAAATGGCTACACCTTC
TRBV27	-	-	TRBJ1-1	CASSLGRGVTEAFF	TGTGCCAGCAGTTTAGGGAGGGGCGTTACTGAAGCTTTCTTT
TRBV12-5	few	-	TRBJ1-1	CASGLGEITEAFF	TGTGCTAGTGGTTTAGGAGAGATCACTGAAGCTTTCTTT
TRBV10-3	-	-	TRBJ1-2	CAISDRGGYTF	TGTGCCATCAGTGATAGGGGTGGCTACACCTTC
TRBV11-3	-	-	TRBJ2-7	CASSLSGSYEQYF	TGTGCCAGCAGCCTTAGCGGTTCCTACGAGCAGTACTTC
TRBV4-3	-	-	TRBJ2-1	CASSQDIGNEQFF	TGCGCCAGCAGCCAAGATATAGGCAATGAGCAGTTCTTC
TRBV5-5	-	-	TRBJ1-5	CASSSNTGRSNQPQHF	TGTGCCAGCAGCTCCAACACGGGACGGAGCAATCAGCCCCAGCATTTT
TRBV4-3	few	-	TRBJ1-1	CASSQGAVGEAFF	TGCGCCAGCAGCCAAGGGGCAGTAGGTGAAGCTTTCTTT
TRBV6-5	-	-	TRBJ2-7	CASSYATGRLGYEQYF	TGTGCCAGCAGTTACGCGACAGGTAGACTTGGATACGAGCAGTACTTC
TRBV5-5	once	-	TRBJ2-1	CASSPGARSHYNEQFF	TGTGCCAGCAGCCCCGGGGCCCGATCTCACTACAATGAGCAGTTCTTC
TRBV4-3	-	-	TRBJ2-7	CASSQAPGGTFSYEQYF	TGCGCCAGCAGCCAAGCCCCCGGCGGGACCTTTTCCTACGAGCAGTACTTC
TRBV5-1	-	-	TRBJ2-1	CASSPGGGNNEQFF	TGCGCCAGCAGCCCGGGCGGAGGCAACAATGAGCAGTTCTTC
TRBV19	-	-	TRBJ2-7	CASSNTGEQYF	TGTGCCAGTAGTAACACGGGGGAGCAGTACTTC
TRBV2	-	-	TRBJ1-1	CASSEWAKNTEAFF	TGTGCCAGCAGTGAATGGGCCAAGAACACTGAAGCTTTCTTT
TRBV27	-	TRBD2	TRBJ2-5	CASSRGLADQETQYF	TGTGCCAGCAGTCGGGGACTAGCGGATCAAGAGACCCAGTACTTC
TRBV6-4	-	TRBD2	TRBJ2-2	CASSVVAGANTGELFF	TGTGCCAGCAGTGTTGTGGCGGGAGCGAACACCGGGGAGCTGTTTTTT
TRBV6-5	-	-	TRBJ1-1	CASSYSSGHMNTEAFF	TGTGCCAGCAGTTACTCGTCTGGACATATGAACACTGAAGCTTTCTTT
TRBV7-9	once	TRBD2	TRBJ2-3	CASSLMVLTSGLRADTQYF	TGTGCCAGCAGCTTAATGGTGTTGACTAGCGGACTACGGGCAGATACGCAGTATTTT
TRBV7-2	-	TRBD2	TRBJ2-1	CASSLTSGTYNEQFF	TGTGCCAGCAGCTTGACTAGCGGAACATACAATGAGCAGTTCTTC